These T cell receptor beta chains were read from a single sample in a study of CD8 T cells in Susac syndrome. TCRdb redid the calling of the immunoSEQ multiplex PCR reads with MiXCR, one entry per CDR3 protein. The sample lists about 160,000 distinct CDR3 sequences, 80% to 95% occurring once. The sequencing input was CD4+ T cells from PBMCs. The receptors were sampled from a human donor in good health. CDR3s include the opening cysteine and the closing phenylalanine or tryptophan. A D gene is named only where the DNA matches it firmly. Some rows have no size entry. The others give once, few or many, or a class for an expanded clone.

d_call: .; clone_size: .; j_call: TRBJ1-1; v_call: TRBV29-1; cdr3_aa: CSVKGNFATEAFF; cdr3_nt: TGCAGCGTTAAGGGGAATTTTGCCACTGAAGCTTTCTTT
d_call: TRBD1; clone_size: .; j_call: TRBJ1-2; v_call: TRBV3-1; cdr3_aa: CASSQRDRANGYTF; cdr3_nt: TGTGCCAGCAGCCAGAGGGACAGGGCTAATGGCTACACCTTC
d_call: TRBD1; clone_size: .; j_call: TRBJ2-5; v_call: TRBV20-1; cdr3_aa: CSARVRTGQETQYF; cdr3_nt: TGCAGTGCTAGAGTCCGGACAGGACAAGAGACCCAGTACTTC
d_call: TRBD1; clone_size: .; j_call: TRBJ2-7; v_call: TRBV20-1; cdr3_aa: CSASSPRTGVDEQYF; cdr3_nt: TGCAGTGCTAGCTCCCCCCGGACAGGGGTAGACGAGCAGTACTTC
d_call: .; clone_size: .; j_call: TRBJ1-2; v_call: TRBV20-1; cdr3_aa: CSARDPGQGYTF; cdr3_nt: TGCAGTGCTAGAGATCCGGGACAAGGCTACACCTTC
d_call: .; clone_size: .; j_call: TRBJ2-1; v_call: TRBV5-1; cdr3_aa: CASSPDVTGSYNEQFF; cdr3_nt: TGCGCCAGCAGCCCCGACGTGACTGGCTCCTACAATGAGCAGTTCTTC
d_call: .; clone_size: .; j_call: TRBJ1-3; v_call: TRBV3-1; cdr3_aa: CASSQGFLQGAGNTIYF; cdr3_nt: TGTGCCAGCAGCCAAGGATTTTTGCAGGGAGCTGGAAACACCATATATTTT
d_call: .; clone_size: .; j_call: TRBJ1-4; v_call: TRBV2; cdr3_aa: CASSVREKLFF; cdr3_nt: TGTGCCAGCAGTGTAAGAGAAAAACTGTTTTTT
d_call: TRBD1; clone_size: .; j_call: TRBJ2-3; v_call: TRBV12-5; cdr3_aa: CASGLVSGGSTDTQYF; cdr3_nt: TGTGCTAGTGGTTTGGTCTCAGGGGGAAGCACAGATACGCAGTATTTT
d_call: .; clone_size: .; j_call: TRBJ1-2; v_call: TRBV14; cdr3_aa: CASSPYTAMGLNTF; cdr3_nt: TGTGCCAGCAGCCCTTACACGGCTATGGGTCTTAACACCTTC
d_call: .; clone_size: .; j_call: TRBJ1-2; v_call: TRBV28; cdr3_aa: CALNGYTF; cdr3_nt: TGTGCTCTGAATGGCTACACCTTC
d_call: .; clone_size: .; j_call: TRBJ2-4; v_call: TRBV29-1; cdr3_aa: CSVAGTPRAKNIQYF; cdr3_nt: TGCAGCGTTGCGGGGACCCCTAGAGCCAAAAACATTCAGTACTTC
d_call: TRBD1; clone_size: .; j_call: TRBJ2-4; v_call: TRBV6-1; cdr3_aa: CASNTGTGKNIQYF; cdr3_nt: TGTGCCAGCAACACCGGGACAGGGAAAAACATTCAGTACTTC
d_call: .; clone_size: .; j_call: TRBJ2-4; v_call: TRBV6-6; cdr3_aa: CASSVIAKNIQYF; cdr3_nt: TGTGCCAGCAGCGTCATAGCCAAAAACATTCAGTACTTC
d_call: .; clone_size: .; j_call: TRBJ1-5; v_call: TRBV30; cdr3_aa: CAWSRGGPTVQPQHF; cdr3_nt: TGTGCCTGGAGCCGAGGGGGACCAACCGTCCAGCCCCAGCATTTT
d_call: .; clone_size: .; j_call: TRBJ2-2; v_call: TRBV5-6; cdr3_aa: CASSLYRVTGELFF; cdr3_nt: TGTGCCAGCAGCTTGTACAGGGTCACCGGGGAGCTGTTTTTT
d_call: .; clone_size: .; j_call: TRBJ1-5; v_call: TRBV19; cdr3_aa: CASRSVGGGQPQHF; cdr3_nt: TGTGCCAGTAGATCCGTCGGAGGAGGTCAGCCCCAGCATTTT
d_call: .; clone_size: .; j_call: TRBJ2-5; v_call: TRBV29-1; cdr3_aa: CSASSTGGSETQYF; cdr3_nt: TGCAGCGCCAGCAGCACGGGGGGCTCAGAGACCCAGTACTTC
d_call: TRBD2; clone_size: .; j_call: TRBJ2-2; v_call: TRBV5-1; cdr3_aa: CASSGGTSRTGELFF; cdr3_nt: TGCGCCAGCAGCGGCGGGACTAGTCGGACCGGGGAGCTGTTTTTT
d_call: .; clone_size: once; j_call: TRBJ1-4; v_call: TRBV29-1; cdr3_aa: CSVAGGTNEKLFF; cdr3_nt: TGCAGCGTTGCAGGAGGAACTAATGAAAAACTGTTTTTT
d_call: .; clone_size: .; j_call: TRBJ2-7; v_call: TRBV6-6; cdr3_aa: CASSQPTGPDSYEQYF; cdr3_nt: TGTGCCAGCAGCCAACCGACCGGGCCTGACTCCTACGAGCAGTACTTC
d_call: .; clone_size: .; j_call: TRBJ1-2; v_call: TRBV29-1; cdr3_aa: CSVETKTRDGYTF; cdr3_nt: TGCAGCGTTGAAACAAAAACGAGGGATGGCTACACCTTC
d_call: .; clone_size: .; j_call: TRBJ2-5; v_call: TRBV13; cdr3_aa: CASSSARYQETQYF; cdr3_nt: TGTGCCAGCAGCTCGGCTCGGTACCAAGAGACCCAGTACTTC
d_call: TRBD1; clone_size: .; j_call: TRBJ1-1; v_call: TRBV27; cdr3_aa: CASTRTGSTEAFF; cdr3_nt: TGTGCCAGCACCCGGACAGGGAGCACTGAAGCTTTCTTT
d_call: .; clone_size: once; j_call: TRBJ2-5; v_call: TRBV4-1; cdr3_aa: CASSLGTIIGQETQYF; cdr3_nt: TGCGCCAGCAGCCTCGGGACAATTATAGGGCAAGAGACCCAGTACTTC
d_call: TRBD1; clone_size: once; j_call: TRBJ2-1; v_call: TRBV10-2; cdr3_aa: CASSEPGTGKNEQFF; cdr3_nt: TGCGCCAGCAGTGAGCCTGGGACAGGGAAGAATGAGCAGTTCTTC
d_call: .; clone_size: .; j_call: TRBJ1-2; v_call: TRBV6-1; cdr3_aa: CASSEISRVAF; cdr3_nt: TGTGCCAGCAGTGAAATCTCGCGAGTCGCCTTC
d_call: .; clone_size: few; j_call: TRBJ2-7; v_call: TRBV5-1; cdr3_aa: CASSLVGEQYF; cdr3_nt: TGCGCCAGCAGCTTGGTGGGGGAGCAGTACTTC
d_call: .; clone_size: .; j_call: TRBJ2-2; v_call: TRBV11-2; cdr3_aa: CASSVVPAASGELFF; cdr3_nt: TGTGCCAGCAGCGTCGTCCCGGCGGCGAGCGGGGAGCTGTTTTTT
d_call: .; clone_size: .; j_call: TRBJ1-1; v_call: TRBV10-3; cdr3_aa: CAISETTDTEAFF; cdr3_nt: TGTGCCATCAGTGAAACAACGGACACTGAAGCTTTCTTT
d_call: .; clone_size: few; j_call: TRBJ2-3; v_call: TRBV6-1; cdr3_aa: CASSDPGADTQYF; cdr3_nt: TGTGCCAGCAGTGATCCGGGTGCAGATACGCAGTATTTT
d_call: .; clone_size: .; j_call: TRBJ1-3; v_call: TRBV12-3/TRBV12-4; cdr3_aa: CASSLQGTGNTIYF; cdr3_nt: TGTGCCAGCAGTTTACAGGGGACCGGAAACACCATATATTTT
d_call: .; clone_size: .; j_call: TRBJ1-2; v_call: TRBV5-4; cdr3_aa: CASSFRAGTDYGYTF; cdr3_nt: TGTGCCAGCAGCTTCCGCGCAGGAACCGACTATGGCTACACCTTC
d_call: .; clone_size: few; j_call: TRBJ1-2; v_call: TRBV3-1; cdr3_aa: CASSQDTGSYGYTF; cdr3_nt: TGTGCCAGCAGCCAAGATACGGGCAGCTATGGCTACACCTTC
d_call: TRBD1; clone_size: .; j_call: TRBJ1-6; v_call: TRBV7-8; cdr3_aa: CASSSGTGRVSPLHF; cdr3_nt: TGTGCCAGCAGCTCCGGGACAGGTCGGGTTTCACCCCTCCACTTT
d_call: TRBD2; clone_size: .; j_call: TRBJ2-5; v_call: TRBV20-1; cdr3_aa: CSARDWASGGRGTQYF; cdr3_nt: TGCAGTGCTAGAGATTGGGCTAGCGGGGGGCGGGGGACCCAGTACTTC
d_call: .; clone_size: .; j_call: TRBJ1-5; v_call: TRBV6-6; cdr3_aa: CASSRDQPQHF; cdr3_nt: TGTGCCAGCAGCCGGGACCAGCCCCAGCATTTT
d_call: .; clone_size: .; j_call: TRBJ1-6; v_call: TRBV27; cdr3_aa: CASSLSRQFNSPLHF; cdr3_nt: TGTGCCAGCAGTTTATCCCGACAGTTTAATTCACCCCTCCACTTT
d_call: .; clone_size: .; j_call: TRBJ1-5; v_call: TRBV20-1; cdr3_aa: CSARAGLSNQPQHF; cdr3_nt: TGCAGTGCTAGGGCCGGGCTTAGCAATCAGCCCCAGCATTTT
d_call: .; clone_size: .; j_call: TRBJ2-1; v_call: TRBV4-1; cdr3_aa: CASSQWDEQFF; cdr3_nt: TGCGCCAGCAGCCAATGGGATGAGCAGTTCTTC
d_call: TRBD2; clone_size: .; j_call: TRBJ2-2; v_call: TRBV2; cdr3_aa: CASSGTSGNTGELFF; cdr3_nt: TGTGCCAGCAGCGGGACTAGCGGGAACACCGGGGAGCTGTTTTTT
d_call: .; clone_size: .; j_call: TRBJ2-7; v_call: TRBV12-3/TRBV12-4; cdr3_aa: CASSSPGYEQYF; cdr3_nt: TGTGCCAGCAGTTCACCAGGGTACGAGCAGTACTTC
d_call: .; clone_size: .; j_call: TRBJ1-4; v_call: TRBV4-1; cdr3_aa: CASSQDTLATNEKLFF; cdr3_nt: TGCGCCAGCAGCCAAGATACGTTGGCAACTAATGAAAAACTGTTTTTT
d_call: TRBD1; clone_size: once; j_call: TRBJ1-1; v_call: TRBV7-8; cdr3_aa: CASSFIERGPAFF; cdr3_nt: TGTGCCAGCAGTTTTATAGAAAGGGGGCCAGCTTTCTTT
d_call: .; clone_size: once; j_call: TRBJ1-1; v_call: TRBV29-1; cdr3_aa: CSALGPMNTEAFF; cdr3_nt: TGCAGCGCCCTGGGACCGATGAACACTGAAGCTTTCTTT
d_call: .; clone_size: .; j_call: TRBJ2-7; v_call: TRBV7-2; cdr3_aa: CASSPRVGYEQYF; cdr3_nt: TGTGCCAGCAGCCCGAGGGTAGGTTACGAGCAGTACTTC
d_call: .; clone_size: .; j_call: TRBJ2-1; v_call: TRBV6-1; cdr3_aa: CASQGFSYNEQFF; cdr3_nt: TGTGCCAGCCAGGGTTTTTCATACAATGAGCAGTTCTTC
d_call: TRBD1; clone_size: .; j_call: TRBJ1-6; v_call: TRBV5-4; cdr3_aa: CASSLQGAGSPLHF; cdr3_nt: TGTGCCAGCAGCTTACAGGGGGCCGGCTCACCCCTCCACTTT
d_call: .; clone_size: .; j_call: TRBJ2-7; v_call: TRBV6-5; cdr3_aa: CASSPPSVYEQYF; cdr3_nt: TGTGCCAGCAGCCCCCCGTCGGTATACGAGCAGTACTTC
d_call: TRBD2; clone_size: .; j_call: TRBJ2-3; v_call: TRBV12-3/TRBV12-4; cdr3_aa: CASSQRGGLAGLSDTQYF; cdr3_nt: TGTGCCAGCAGCCAAAGGGGGGGACTAGCTGGGTTATCAGATACGCAGTATTTT
d_call: .; clone_size: .; j_call: TRBJ1-5; v_call: TRBV15; cdr3_aa: CATSGGTNQPQHF; cdr3_nt: TGTGCCACCAGCGGTGGGACAAATCAGCCCCAGCATTTT
d_call: .; clone_size: .; j_call: TRBJ2-5; v_call: TRBV25-1; cdr3_aa: CASTPVYQETQYF; cdr3_nt: TGTGCCAGCACCCCCGTGTACCAAGAGACCCAGTACTTC
d_call: TRBD1; clone_size: .; j_call: TRBJ1-2; v_call: TRBV5-4; cdr3_aa: CASSLLTGYGYTF; cdr3_nt: TGTGCCAGCAGCCTCCTGACAGGGTATGGCTACACCTTC
d_call: .; clone_size: .; j_call: TRBJ2-2; v_call: TRBV5-1; cdr3_aa: CASRDGTNTGELFF; cdr3_nt: TGCGCCAGCAGGGACGGGACGAACACCGGGGAGCTGTTTTTT
d_call: .; clone_size: .; j_call: TRBJ2-1; v_call: TRBV30; cdr3_aa: CAWSPGSGEQFF; cdr3_nt: TGTGCCTGGAGCCCAGGGAGCGGTGAGCAGTTCTTC